This T cell receptor beta chain was documented in a study of blood T cell repertoires in COVID-19. Trimming pared 7 bases from V and 0 bases from J, leaving 9 bases between. The germline V gene encodes CDR1 LNHDA and CDR2 SQIVND (reference sequence). The CDR3 has 13 residues. This table comes from immunoSEQ multiplex PCR, and its TCRdb copy is limited to in-frame clones, with some not included. The table shows some 150,000 clones, with about 90% occurring only once. This clone was seen only once. The V and J genes are TRBV19 and TRBJ1-2; possibly TRBD1 for D (6 bases). The sequence was collected from a man in his 60s with acute or convalescent COVID-19. Sequencing used peripheral blood. The CDR3 nucleotides read TGTGCCAGTACGACAGGAGCTAACTATGGCTACACCTTC. Translated, it gives CASTTGANYGYTF.